This T cell receptor (beta chain) emerged from a study of CD8+ T cells in alopecia areata. Study findings and constraints: Tofacitinib delivered significant drops in scalp clonality and in expanded CD8+ clones among the top 100. Mouse data revealed clearer TCR sharing than patient data did, a gap possibly tied to HLA.

Turning to this clone: The antigen is undetermined.

Treatment indicated: oral pan-JAK inhibitor, 5-10 mg twice daily. Sorting separated CD4+ and CD8+ T cells out of PBMCs. In each case, RNA was isolated and then reverse transcribed into cDNA as the sequencing template. The assay was immunoSEQ multiplex PCR, and TCRdb's table has in-frame clones only and misses some. The repertoire holds some 110,000 clones, with approximately 52% as singletons. V lost 3 bases to trimming and J lost 4 bases, with 9 bases between them. The germline gives CDR1 SQVTM, CDR2 ANQGSEA. This CDR3 has 12 amino acids. This receptor was obtained from a human donor with alopecia areata. This chain joins TRBV29-1 and TRBJ1-2, with D maybe TRBD1 (6 bases). The sequencing here drew on CD8+ T cells sorted from blood, taken at week 4, from a patient treated with tofacitinib. This CDR3 reads CSVESDSYGYTF. The CDR3 nucleotides are TGCAGCGTTGAGTCGGACAGCTATGGCTACACCTTC.